Here is one T cell receptor (beta chain) with its context. What it binds is unknown. The sample comes from a study of T-cell memory formation after mild COVID-19. Overall study context: Clustering of TCRs was largely donor specific. Notes on the study in general: Some clones that responded were present in memory (sampled pre-infection), which suggests cross-reactive memory joined. Contracting CD4+ clones lay largely in CM and EM, with CD8+ ones residing in EMRA. From day 15 to 85, contracting clones were balanced between CD4 and CD8, whereas later expanders leaned toward CD4+.

The germline CDR1 and CDR2 sequences are ENHRY and SYGVKD. V lost 8 bases, J lost 0 bases, and 10 bases lay in between. The CDR3 runs 13 residues. TCRdb recomputed calls from the 5' RACE reads with MiXCR, one row per CDR3 protein. The repertoire holds about 250,000 distinct CDR3 sequences, with roughly 15% as singletons. Sequenced input: PBMCs or a T cell subset sorted from them (not recorded which). The sequence came from an adult woman who had mild COVID-19 (a few samples of this study predate the infection). Cell type and time point are not known. The chain couples TRBV10-3 to TRBJ1-1; D perhaps matches TRBD1 (6 bases). The CDR3 loop reads CAIGGQMNTEAFF. The CDR3 region has the DNA TGTGCCATCGGAGGACAGATGAACACTGAAGCTTTCTTT.